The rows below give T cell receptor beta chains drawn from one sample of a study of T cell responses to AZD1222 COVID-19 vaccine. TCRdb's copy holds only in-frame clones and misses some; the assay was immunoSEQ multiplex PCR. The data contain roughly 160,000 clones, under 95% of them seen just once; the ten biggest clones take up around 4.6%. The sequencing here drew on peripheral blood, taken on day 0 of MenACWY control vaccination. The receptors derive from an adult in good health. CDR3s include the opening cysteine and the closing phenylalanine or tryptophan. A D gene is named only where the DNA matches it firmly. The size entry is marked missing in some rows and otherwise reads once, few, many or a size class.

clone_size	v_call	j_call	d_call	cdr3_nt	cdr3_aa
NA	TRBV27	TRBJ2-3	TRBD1	TGTGCCAGCAGTTTATTGCCGGCAGGGGGCGCGAATACGCAGTATTTT	CASSLLPAGGANTQYF
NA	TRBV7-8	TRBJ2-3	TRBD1	TGTGCCAGCAGCGAGAAGACAGGGGGCAGGACAGATACGCAGTATTTT	CASSEKTGGRTDTQYF
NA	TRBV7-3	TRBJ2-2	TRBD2	TGTGCCAGCAGCTCCCAAAGCGGGAGAGGCGGGGAGCTGTTTTTT	CASSSQSGRGGELFF
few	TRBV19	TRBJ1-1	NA	TGTGCCAGTAGTATAAGACAACCGGGAACTGAAGCTTTCTTT	CASSIRQPGTEAFF
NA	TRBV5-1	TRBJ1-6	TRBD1	TGCGCCAGCAGCGCGACAGGGGGATATAATTCACCCCTCCACTTT	CASSATGGYNSPLHF
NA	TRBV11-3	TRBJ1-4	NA	TGTGCCAGCAGCTTACTTCGGGGGCTCGGTAATGAAAAACTGTTTTTT	CASSLLRGLGNEKLFF
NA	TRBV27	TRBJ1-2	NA	TGTGCCAGCAGGAGACTCGGAGCTAACTATGGCTACACCTTC	CASRRLGANYGYTF
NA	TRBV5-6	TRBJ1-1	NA	TGTGCCAGCAGCTTGGTGTCCAGCTTGAACACTGAAGCTTTCTTT	CASSLVSSLNTEAFF
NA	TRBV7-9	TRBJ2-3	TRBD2	TGTGCCAGCAGCTTAGCGCTCAGCGGGAGGGGGTCAGATACGCAGTATTTT	CASSLALSGRGSDTQYF
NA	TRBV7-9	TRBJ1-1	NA	TGTGCCAGCAGCCATTTTGCTGAAGCTTTCTTT	CASSHFAEAFF
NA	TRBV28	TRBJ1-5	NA	TGTGCCAGCAGTTTTCCTCAGGGTGGGAAGCAGCCCCAGCATTTT	CASSFPQGGKQPQHF
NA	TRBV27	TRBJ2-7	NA	TGTGCCAGCAGTTTAGATGGTAGCGACTACGAGCAGTACTTC	CASSLDGSDYEQYF
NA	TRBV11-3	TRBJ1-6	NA	TGTGCCAGCAGCTCCGACGGACGGAATTCACCCCTCCACTTT	CASSSDGRNSPLHF
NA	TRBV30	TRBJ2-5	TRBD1	TGTGCCTTCCTCGGACAGGGAACCGAGACCCAGTACTTC	CAFLGQGTETQYF
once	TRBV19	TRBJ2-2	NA	TGTGCCAGTAGTTCGACCGGGGCCACCGGGGAGCTGTTTTTT	CASSSTGATGELFF
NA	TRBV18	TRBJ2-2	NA	TGTGCCAGCTCACCACGGCTAGCGCCCGCGAACACCGGGGAGCTGTTTTTT	CASSPRLAPANTGELFF
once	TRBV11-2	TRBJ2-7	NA	TGTGCCAGCAGCTTAGACGGGGGGCTGAGAGAGCAGTACTTC	CASSLDGGLREQYF
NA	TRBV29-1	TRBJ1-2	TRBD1	TGCAGCGCAGAGGGGGACAGGATTGGCTACACCTTC	CSAEGDRIGYTF
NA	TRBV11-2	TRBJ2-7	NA	TGTGCCAGCAGCCCTAGGGGAGAAAACGAGCAGTACTTC	CASSPRGENEQYF
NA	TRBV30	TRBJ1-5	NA	TGTGCCTGGAGTTATTCACAGGCCAGGGTAAGCAATCAGCCCCAGCATTTT	CAWSYSQARVSNQPQHF
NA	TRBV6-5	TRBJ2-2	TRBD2	TGTGCCAGCAGGCCACTAGCGAGCACCGGGGAGCTGTTTTTT	CASRPLASTGELFF
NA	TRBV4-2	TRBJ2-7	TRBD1	TGTGCCAGCAGCCAAGGCAGGGGGCGGAACGAGCAGTACTTC	CASSQGRGRNEQYF
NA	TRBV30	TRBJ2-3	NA	TGTGCCTGGCAACCGCACCGGGACATAACCACAGATACGCAGTATTTT	CAWQPHRDITTDTQYF
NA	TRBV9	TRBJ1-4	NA	TGTGCCAGCAGCGTAGGGTCAGGTGCGGCAGCAACTAATGAAAAACTGTTTTTT	CASSVGSGAAATNEKLFF
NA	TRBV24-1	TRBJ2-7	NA	TGTGCCACCAGTGTTCAGGCCTACGAGCAGTACTTC	CATSVQAYEQYF
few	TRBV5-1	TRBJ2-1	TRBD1	TGCGCCAGCAGCAGCGATTGGGACAGCACCTACAATGAGCAGTTCTTC	CASSSDWDSTYNEQFF
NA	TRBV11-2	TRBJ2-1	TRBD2	TGTGCCAGTCGAGCGGGAGGGAGGAATGAGCAGTTCTTC	CASRAGGRNEQFF
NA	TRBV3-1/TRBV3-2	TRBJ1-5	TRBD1	TGTGCCAGCAGCCAAGATGGGACAGTTAATCAGCCCCAGCATTTT	CASSQDGTVNQPQHF
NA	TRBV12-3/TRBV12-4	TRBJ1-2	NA	TGTGCCAGCAGCCCCACCGGGTGGGGCTACACCTTC	CASSPTGWGYTF
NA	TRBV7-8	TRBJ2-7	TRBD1	TGTGCCAGCAGCTCCGACAGGGGCGGCTACGAGCAGTACTTC	CASSSDRGGYEQYF
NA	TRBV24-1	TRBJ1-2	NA	TGTGCCACCAGTGGGACCCCAGGGGAGGGGTATGGCTACACCTTC	CATSGTPGEGYGYTF
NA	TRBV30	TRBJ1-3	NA	TGTGCCTGGAGTATAGGGGGTGGAAACACCATATATTTT	CAWSIGGGNTIYF
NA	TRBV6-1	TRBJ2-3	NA	TGTGCCAGCAGTGAAGGTAGCTCGTCTTTGCATACGCAGTATTTT	CASSEGSSSLHTQYF
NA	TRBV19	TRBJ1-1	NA	TGTGCCAGTAGTACTCCGGGACAAATGAACACTGAAGCTTTCTTT	CASSTPGQMNTEAFF
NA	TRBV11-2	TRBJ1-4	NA	TGTGCCAGCAGCAACGGGGCTCCTGGATTGTTTTTT	CASSNGAPGLFF
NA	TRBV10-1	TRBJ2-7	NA	TGCGCCAGCAAAATGATGGGCAATCCCTACGAGCAGTACTTC	CASKMMGNPYEQYF
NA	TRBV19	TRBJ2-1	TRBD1	TGTGCCAGTAGTATCCAGGGACAGGGGTTCTATGAGCAGTTCTTC	CASSIQGQGFYEQFF
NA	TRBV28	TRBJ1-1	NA	TGTGCCAGCAGTTTCCTGGGCACTGAAGCTTTCTTT	CASSFLGTEAFF
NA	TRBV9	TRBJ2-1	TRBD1	TGTGCCAGCAGCGTAGAGGGGGCTCCCGACAATGAGCAGTTCTTC	CASSVEGAPDNEQFF
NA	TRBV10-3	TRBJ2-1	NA	TGTGCCATCAAACCGGCTGCGGGATACAATGAGCAGTTCTTC	CAIKPAAGYNEQFF
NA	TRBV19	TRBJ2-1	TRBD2	TGTGCCAGTAGTATAAAGACGGGAGGAGGTGGAAGCAATGAGCAGTTCTTC	CASSIKTGGGGSNEQFF
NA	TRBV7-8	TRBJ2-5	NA	TGTGCCAGCAGCTCAAAGACCCAGTACTTC	CASSSKTQYF
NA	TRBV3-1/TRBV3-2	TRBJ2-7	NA	TGTGCCAGCAGCCACTTTTCCTACGAGCAGTACTTC	CASSHFSYEQYF
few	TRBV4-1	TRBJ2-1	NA	TGCGCCAGCAGCCAAGATGATCTGGTGGGCTCCTACAATGAGCAGTTCTTC	CASSQDDLVGSYNEQFF
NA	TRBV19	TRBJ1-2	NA	TGTGCCAGTAGTATACGGGGGGATGGCTACACCTTC	CASSIRGDGYTF
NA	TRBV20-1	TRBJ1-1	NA	TGCAGTGCTAGTCCAGGGCGTATGAACACTGAAGCTTTCTTT	CSASPGRMNTEAFF
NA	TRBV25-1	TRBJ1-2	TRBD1	TGTGCCAGCAGTGGGACAGGGGTGAATGGCTACACCTTC	CASSGTGVNGYTF
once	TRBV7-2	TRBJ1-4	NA	TGTGCCAGCAGCTTAGCGGCCGTTGCAACTAATGAAAAACTGTTTTTT	CASSLAAVATNEKLFF
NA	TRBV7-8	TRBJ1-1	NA	TGTGCCAGCAGGTCGCTACAGGTCACTGAAGCTTTCTTT	CASRSLQVTEAFF
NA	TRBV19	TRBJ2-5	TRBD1	TGTGCCAGTAGGGGACGGGACAGCAGTCAAGAGACCCAGTACTTC	CASRGRDSSQETQYF
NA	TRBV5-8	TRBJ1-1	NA	TGTGCCAGCAGCTTGGCTGGGGGCAACACTGAAGCTTTCTTT	CASSLAGGNTEAFF
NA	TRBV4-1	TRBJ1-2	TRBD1	TGCGCCAGCTCCGGGACAGGGAGAGCTAACTATGGCTACACCTTC	CASSGTGRANYGYTF
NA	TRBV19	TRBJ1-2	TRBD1	TGTGCCAGTAGTATTCAACAGGGGGCTCGTAAGTCCTATGGCTACACCTTC	CASSIQQGARKSYGYTF
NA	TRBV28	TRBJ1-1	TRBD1	TGTGCCAGCAGTTCCCAGGGGGCGAATGAAGCTTTCTTT	CASSSQGANEAFF
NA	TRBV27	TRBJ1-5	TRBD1	TGTGCCAGCAGGGTCAGGGGGGGTAATCAGCCCCAGCATTTT	CASRVRGGNQPQHF
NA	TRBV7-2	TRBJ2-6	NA	TGTGCCAGCAGCTTAACGTGGGGATTGGGAGCTGGGGCCAACGTCCTGACTTTC	CASSLTWGLGAGANVLTF
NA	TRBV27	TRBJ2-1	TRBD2	TGTGCCAGCAGCTTTCTAGCGGGAGCTTACAATGAGCAGTTCTTC	CASSFLAGAYNEQFF
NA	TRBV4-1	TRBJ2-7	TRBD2	TGCGCCAGCAGCCAGACTGGGACTAGCTTTTACGAGCAGTACTTC	CASSQTGTSFYEQYF
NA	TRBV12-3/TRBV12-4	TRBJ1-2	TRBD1	TGTGCCAGCAGTCGACGGACAGGGGATGGCTACACCTTC	CASSRRTGDGYTF